What follows describes a single T cell receptor beta chain. These data come from a study of blood T cell repertoires in COVID-19. Overall study context: Acute-phase and convalescent COVID-19 samples originated in the United States, Italy and Spain. PBMCs, B-cell-depleted T cells, or T cells provided the cDNA or gDNA that made up the material.

In the source study's methods: Amplifying reference gene primers gave estimates of nucleated cell counts. The method was immunoSEQ multiplex PCR; TCRdb's version includes in-frame clones alone and lacks a portion of them. V, J and clone size are taken as reported in that table, and D and trimming were inferred from the DNA itself. This table has 120,000 or so clones, around 89% appearing once. The CDR3 consists of 15 residues. Trimming at V came to 6 bases and at J to 7 bases, leaving 10 bases not matched to a gene. Germline V lookup: CDR1 SGHDT, CDR2 YYEEEE. This sequence was found in a human donor in a cohort sampled during active COVID-19. The chain carries TRBV5-6 and TRBJ2-1; 10 bases fit TRBD2. Sequencing used peripheral blood. The CDR3 bases are TGTGCCAGCACACCCGGGACTAGCGAAACTAATGAGCAGTTCTTC. It codes for CASTPGTSETNEQFF.